This TCR beta chain was obtained from a study of blood T cell repertoires in COVID-19. This CDR3 comprises 15 residues. Germline V gene sequence: CDR1 SGHRS, CDR2 YFSETQ. The germline V and J ends were trimmed by 9 bases and 7 bases, with 22 bases remaining between them. TCRdb keeps only in-frame clones here, not all; method: immunoSEQ multiplex PCR. Of tens of thousands of clones listed, 83% are singletons. This TCR was sampled from a man older than 75 with acute or convalescent COVID-19. V usage is TRBV5-1 and J usage is TRBJ2-2; D perhaps matches TRBD2 (6 bases). The sequenced sample was peripheral blood. The CDR3 sequence is CATPSMEGGSGELFF. The CDR3 nucleotides are TGCGCCACCCCGTCTATGGAAGGAGGGAGCGGGGAGCTGTTTTTT.